Listed here is a single TCR beta chain. Its antigen is currently unknown. This sample is drawn from a study of identical twins. This CDR3 is built from 9 residues. The V end lost 5 bases, the J end lost 10 bases, and 6 bases lay between the germline ends. Looked up from germline, CDR1 is DFQATT and CDR2 is SNEGSKA (reference sequence). Points from the study as a whole: In drawing conclusions, the study used cross-sectional statistical analysis and did not follow the same donors.

TCRdb passed the 5' RACE reads through MiXCR, listing each CDR3 protein once. Among around 690,000 distinct CDR3 sequences listed, around 20% were seen once. These data were also reused for a study on T cells expressing NK-cell markers. From that paper: These clonotypes, the leaders elsewhere, also led the CD3+CD56-NKG2C+ fraction in four donors.

V and J are TRBV20-1 and TRBJ2-1; no firm D call. The TCR comes from a woman under 30 in good health. The sequenced sample consisted of PBMCs. The CDR3 DNA reads TGCAGTGCTGGTCGAGAGCAGTTCTTC. Protein product: CSAGREQFF.